This TCR beta chain was identified during a study of OX40 agonist ivuxolimab in advanced cancers. The wider study: Patients achieving partial responses numbered three: one hepatocellular carcinoma case and two cutaneous melanoma cases. Whole-study results and caveats: Mean expanded clone counts were higher in CD8+ than CD4+ T cells.

Concerning this clone: What it binds is unknown.

Generated by immunoSEQ multiplex PCR, the TCRdb table keeps only in-frame clones and is missing some. Of roughly 100,000 clones in the sample, about 96% were seen once. V lost 0 bases, J lost 3 bases, and 10 bases stayed unmatched. The CDR3 has 18 residues. Germline V gene data show CDR1 as SGHDT and CDR2 as YYEEEE. The specimen comprised CD4+ or CD8+ T cells sorted from blood, sampled in a trial of the OX40 agonist ivuxolimab. The chain has TRBV5-6 and TRBJ2-2, with TRBD2 identical over 8 bases. The receptor was derived from an adult with an advanced solid tumor such as melanoma, head and neck, liver or kidney cancer. The CDR3 is CASSLAMAGRVDTGELFF. The CDR3 DNA reads as TGTGCCAGCAGCTTGGCCATGGCCGGGAGGGTTGACACCGGGGAGCTGTTTTTT.